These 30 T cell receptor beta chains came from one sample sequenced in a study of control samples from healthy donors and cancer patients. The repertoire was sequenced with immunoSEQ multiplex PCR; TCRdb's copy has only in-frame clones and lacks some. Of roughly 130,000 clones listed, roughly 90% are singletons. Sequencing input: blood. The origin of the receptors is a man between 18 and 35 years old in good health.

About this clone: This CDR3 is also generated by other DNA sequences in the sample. This chain's CDR3 is CASSPGGDQPQHF. CDR3 bases: TGTGCCAGCTCACCAGGGGGCGATCAGCCCCAGCATTTT. The rearrangement uses TRBV18 and TRBJ1-5; tentative D call: TRBD1 (6 bases). Looked up from germline, CDR1 is KGHSH and CDR2 is LQKENI. The CDR3 sequence is 13 residues long. With 2 bases removed from V and 5 bases from J, the gap between germline ends came to 7 bases.

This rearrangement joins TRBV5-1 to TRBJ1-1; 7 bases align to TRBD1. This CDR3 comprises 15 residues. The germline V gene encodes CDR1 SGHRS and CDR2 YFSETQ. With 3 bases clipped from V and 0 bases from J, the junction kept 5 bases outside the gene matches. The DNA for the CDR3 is TGCGCCAGCAGCTCGACGACAGGGATGAACACTGAAGCTTTCTTT. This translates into CASSSTTGMNTEAFF.

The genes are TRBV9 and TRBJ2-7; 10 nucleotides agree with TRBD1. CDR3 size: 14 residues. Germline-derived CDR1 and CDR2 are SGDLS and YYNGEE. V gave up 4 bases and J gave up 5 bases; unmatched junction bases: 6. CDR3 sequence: CASSYRDRGDEQYF. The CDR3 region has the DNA TGTGCCAGCAGCTACCGGGACAGGGGCGACGAGCAGTACTTC.

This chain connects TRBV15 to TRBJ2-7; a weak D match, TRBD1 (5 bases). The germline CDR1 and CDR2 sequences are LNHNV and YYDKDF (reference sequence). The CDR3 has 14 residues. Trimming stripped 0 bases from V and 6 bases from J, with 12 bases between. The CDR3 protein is CATSRDRQTGEQYV. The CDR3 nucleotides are TGTGCCACCAGCAGAGATAGACAGACGGGCGAGCAGTACGTC.

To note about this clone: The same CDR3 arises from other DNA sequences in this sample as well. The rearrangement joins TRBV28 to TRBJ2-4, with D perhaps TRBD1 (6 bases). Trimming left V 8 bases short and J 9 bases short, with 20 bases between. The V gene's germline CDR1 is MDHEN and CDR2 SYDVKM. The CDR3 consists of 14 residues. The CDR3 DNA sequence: TGTGCCAGCTTCTCAGGGGAAGGCCCAGGCATTCAGTACTTC. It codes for CASFSGEGPGIQYF.

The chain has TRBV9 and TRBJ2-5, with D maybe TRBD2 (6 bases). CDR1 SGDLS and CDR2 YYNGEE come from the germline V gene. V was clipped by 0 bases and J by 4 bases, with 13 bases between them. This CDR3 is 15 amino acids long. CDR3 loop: CASSVVEGVGETQYF. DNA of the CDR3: TGTGCCAGCAGCGTAGTGGAGGGAGTAGGAGAGACCCAGTACTTC.

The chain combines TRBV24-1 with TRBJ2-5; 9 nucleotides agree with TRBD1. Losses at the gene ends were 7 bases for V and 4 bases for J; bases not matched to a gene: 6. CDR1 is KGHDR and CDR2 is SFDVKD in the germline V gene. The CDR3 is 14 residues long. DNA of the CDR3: TGTGCCACCAGCCCGACAGGGGGTGTAGAGACCCAGTACTTC. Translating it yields CATSPTGGVETQYF.

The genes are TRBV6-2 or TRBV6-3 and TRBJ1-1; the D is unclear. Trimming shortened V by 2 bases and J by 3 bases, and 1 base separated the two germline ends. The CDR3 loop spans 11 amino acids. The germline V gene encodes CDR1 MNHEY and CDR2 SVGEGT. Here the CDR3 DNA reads TGTGCCAGCAGTTACGACACTGAAGCTTTCTTT. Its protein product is CASSYDTEAFF.

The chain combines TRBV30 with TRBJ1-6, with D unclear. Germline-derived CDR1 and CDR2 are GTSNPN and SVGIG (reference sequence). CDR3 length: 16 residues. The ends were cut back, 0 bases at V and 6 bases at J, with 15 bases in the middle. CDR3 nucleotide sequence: TGTGCCTGGAGTGTACTAGCGGGTAGCCGTAATTCACCCCTCCACTTT. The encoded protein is CAWSVLAGSRNSPLHF.

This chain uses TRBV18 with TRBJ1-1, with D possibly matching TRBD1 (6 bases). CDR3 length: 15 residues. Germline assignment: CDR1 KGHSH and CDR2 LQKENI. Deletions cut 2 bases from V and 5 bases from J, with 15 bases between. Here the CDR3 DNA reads TGTGCCAGCTCACCATCAGGGGCGCTGATGACTGAAGCTTTCTTT. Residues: CASSPSGALMTEAFF.

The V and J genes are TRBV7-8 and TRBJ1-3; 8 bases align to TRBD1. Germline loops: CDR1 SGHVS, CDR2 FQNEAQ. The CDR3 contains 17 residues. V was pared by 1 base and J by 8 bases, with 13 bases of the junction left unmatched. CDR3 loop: CASSLGSGGAYLHTIYF. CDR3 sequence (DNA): TGTGCCAGCAGCTTAGGGTCAGGGGGCGCATATCTGCACACCATATATTTT.

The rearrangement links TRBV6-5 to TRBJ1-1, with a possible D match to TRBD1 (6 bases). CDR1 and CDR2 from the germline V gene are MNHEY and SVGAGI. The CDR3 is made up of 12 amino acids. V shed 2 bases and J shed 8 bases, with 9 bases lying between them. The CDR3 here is CASSYGGLEAFF. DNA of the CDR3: TGTGCCAGCAGTTACGGGGGGCTGGAAGCTTTCTTT.

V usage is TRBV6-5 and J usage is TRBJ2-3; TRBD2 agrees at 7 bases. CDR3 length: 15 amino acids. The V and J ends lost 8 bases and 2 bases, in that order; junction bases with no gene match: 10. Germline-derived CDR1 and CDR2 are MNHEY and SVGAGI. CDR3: CASSTVGGNTDTQYF. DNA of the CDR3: TGTGCCAGCTCGACGGTGGGAGGGAACACAGATACGCAGTATTTT.

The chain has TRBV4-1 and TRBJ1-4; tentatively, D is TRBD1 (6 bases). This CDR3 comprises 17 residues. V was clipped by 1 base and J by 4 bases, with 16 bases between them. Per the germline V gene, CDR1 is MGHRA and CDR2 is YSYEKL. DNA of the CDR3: TGCGCCAGCAGCCAAGGGACGGGGTGGGGACATAATGAAAAACTGTTTTTT. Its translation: CASSQGTGWGHNEKLFF.

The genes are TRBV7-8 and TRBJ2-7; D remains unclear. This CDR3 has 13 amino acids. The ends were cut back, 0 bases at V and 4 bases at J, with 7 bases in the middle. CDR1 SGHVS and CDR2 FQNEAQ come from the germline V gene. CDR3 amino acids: CASSLAGGYEQYF. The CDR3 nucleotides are TGTGCCAGCAGCTTAGCTGGCGGATACGAGCAGTACTTC.

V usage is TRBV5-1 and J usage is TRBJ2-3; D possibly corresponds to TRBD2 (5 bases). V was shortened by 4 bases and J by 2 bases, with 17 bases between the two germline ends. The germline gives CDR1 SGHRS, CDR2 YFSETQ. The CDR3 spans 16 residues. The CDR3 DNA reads TGCGCCAGCAGCGTCTCCGGGATCAACCCCACAGATACGCAGTATTTT. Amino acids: CASSVSGINPTDTQYF.

The CDR3 loop reads CASAPPGTNQPQHF. The CDR3 region has the DNA TGTGCCAGCGCCCCCCCAGGTACCAATCAGCCCCAGCATTTT. This sequence joins TRBV18 and TRBJ1-5; no definite D call. The CDR3 runs to 14 residues. The germline V and J ends were trimmed by 8 bases and 3 bases, with 14 bases remaining between them. Germline V gene data show CDR1 as KGHSH and CDR2 as LQKENI.

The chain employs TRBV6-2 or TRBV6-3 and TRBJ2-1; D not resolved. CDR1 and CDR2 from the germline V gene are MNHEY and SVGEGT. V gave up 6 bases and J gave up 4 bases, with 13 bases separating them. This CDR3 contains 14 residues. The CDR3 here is CASSPWETYNEQFF. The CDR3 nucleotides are TGTGCCAGCAGCCCATGGGAAACTTACAATGAGCAGTTCTTC.

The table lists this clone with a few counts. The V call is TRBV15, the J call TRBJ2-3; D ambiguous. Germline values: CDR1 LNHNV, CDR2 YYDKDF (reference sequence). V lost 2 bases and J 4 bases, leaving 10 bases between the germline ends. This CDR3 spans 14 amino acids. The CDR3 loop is CATSRRTVADTQYF. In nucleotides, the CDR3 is TGTGCCACCAGCAGACGAACGGTCGCAGATACGCAGTATTTT. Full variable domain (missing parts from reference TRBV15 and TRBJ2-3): DAMVIQNPRYQVTQFGKPVTLSCSQTLNHNVMYWYQQKSSQAPKLLFHYYDKDFNNEADTPDNFQSRRPNTSFCFLDIRSPGLGDTAMYLCATSRRTVADTQYFGPGTRLTVL.

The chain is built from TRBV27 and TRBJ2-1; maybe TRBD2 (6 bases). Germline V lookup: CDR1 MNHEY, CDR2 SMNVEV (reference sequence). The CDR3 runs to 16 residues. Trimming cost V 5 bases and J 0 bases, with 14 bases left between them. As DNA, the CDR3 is TGTGCCAGCAGTCTCGTAGCGGTTCCCTCCTACAATGAGCAGTTCTTC. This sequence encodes CASSLVAVPSYNEQFF.

The CDR3 DNA reads TGTGCCAGCAGTTGGGACGGGGGGCCTGATCAGCCCCAGCATTTT. Protein sequence: CASSWDGGPDQPQHF. The V call is TRBV6-5, the J call TRBJ1-5; D might be TRBD1 (6 bases). The CDR3 extends over 15 amino acids. Per germline, CDR1 MNHEY and CDR2 SVGAGI. With 4 bases removed from V and 5 bases from J, the gap between germline ends came to 15 bases.

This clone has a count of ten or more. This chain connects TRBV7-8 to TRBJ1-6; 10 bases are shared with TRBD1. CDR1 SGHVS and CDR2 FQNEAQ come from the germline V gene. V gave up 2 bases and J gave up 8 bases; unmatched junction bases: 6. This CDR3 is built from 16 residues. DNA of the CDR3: TGTGCCAGCAGCTTAAGATGGACAGGGGGAGATTCACCCCTCCACTTT. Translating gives CASSLRWTGGDSPLHF.

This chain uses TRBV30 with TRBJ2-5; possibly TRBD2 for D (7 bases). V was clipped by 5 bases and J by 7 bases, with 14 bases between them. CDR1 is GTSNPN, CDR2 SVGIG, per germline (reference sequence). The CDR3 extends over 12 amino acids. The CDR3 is CAWGAGEGTQYF. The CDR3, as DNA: TGTGCCTGGGGAGCAGGGGAGGGGACCCAGTACTTC.

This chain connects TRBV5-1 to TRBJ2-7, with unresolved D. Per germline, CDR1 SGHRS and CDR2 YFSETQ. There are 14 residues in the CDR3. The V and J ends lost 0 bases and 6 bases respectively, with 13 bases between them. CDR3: CASSLERTLREQYV. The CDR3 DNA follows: TGCGCCAGCAGCTTGGAAAGGACCCTCCGCGAGCAGTACGTC.

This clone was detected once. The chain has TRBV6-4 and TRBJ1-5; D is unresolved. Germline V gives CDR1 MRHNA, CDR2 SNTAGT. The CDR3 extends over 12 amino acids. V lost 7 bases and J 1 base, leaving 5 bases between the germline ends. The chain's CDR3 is CASTDSNQPQHF. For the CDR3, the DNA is TGTGCCAGCACGGACAGCAATCAGCCCCAGCATTTT.

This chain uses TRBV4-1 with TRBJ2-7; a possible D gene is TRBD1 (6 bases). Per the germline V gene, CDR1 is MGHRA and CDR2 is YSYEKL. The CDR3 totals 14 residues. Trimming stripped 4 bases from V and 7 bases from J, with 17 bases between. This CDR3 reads CASSPPDRPWEQYV. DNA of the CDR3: TGCGCCAGCAGCCCCCCCGACAGGCCCTGGGAGCAGTACGTC.

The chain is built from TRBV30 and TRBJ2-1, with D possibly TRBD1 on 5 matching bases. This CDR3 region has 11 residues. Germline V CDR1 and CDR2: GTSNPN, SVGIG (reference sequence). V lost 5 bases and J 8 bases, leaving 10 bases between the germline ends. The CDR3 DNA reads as TGTGCCTGGGGACACCCCCATGAGCAGTTCTTC. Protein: CAWGHPHEQFF.

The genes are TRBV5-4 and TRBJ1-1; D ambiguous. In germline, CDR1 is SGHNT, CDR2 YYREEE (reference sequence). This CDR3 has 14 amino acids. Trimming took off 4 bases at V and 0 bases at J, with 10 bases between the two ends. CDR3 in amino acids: CASSETTVNTEAFF. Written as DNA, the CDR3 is TGTGCCAGCAGCGAGACTACGGTGAACACTGAAGCTTTCTTT.

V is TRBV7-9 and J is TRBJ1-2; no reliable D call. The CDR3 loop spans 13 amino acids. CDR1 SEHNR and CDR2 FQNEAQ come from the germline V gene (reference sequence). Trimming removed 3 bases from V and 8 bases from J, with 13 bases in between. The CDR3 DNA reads TGTGCCAGCAGCTTCCCGGAATTTCTCGGCTACACCTTC. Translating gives CASSFPEFLGYTF.

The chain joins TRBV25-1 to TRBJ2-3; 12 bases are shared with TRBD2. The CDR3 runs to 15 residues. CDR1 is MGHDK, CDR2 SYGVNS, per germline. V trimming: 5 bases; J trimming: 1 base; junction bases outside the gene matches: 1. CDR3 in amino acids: CASSRLAGGTDTQYF. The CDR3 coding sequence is TGTGCCAGCAGTAGACTAGCGGGAGGCACAGATACGCAGTATTTT.